This entry lists 24 T cell receptor beta chains sequenced from one sample in a study of regulatory and conventional T cells in RAG deficiency. Sequencing used immunoSEQ multiplex PCR; TCRdb keeps in-frame clones, though not all of them. Among approximately 35,000 clones listed, about 75% were seen once. Blood CD4+ CD25-low CD127-high conventional T cells supplied the genomic DNA template. This sample also belongs to another study, concerning regulatory T cells. From that study: The primer mix had 52 TRBV and 13 TRBJ primers.

Sequenced sample: CD4+ effector T cells sorted from blood. The receptors here all came from a human donor in good health.

The chain employs TRBV28 and TRBJ2-7; TRBD2 might be the D (6 bases). With 5 bases removed from V and 10 bases from J, the gap between germline ends came to 18 bases. Germline CDR1 is MDHEN and CDR2 is SYDVKM. This CDR3 has 13 residues. CDR3 in DNA: TGTGCCAGCAGTAACACTAGCCCTGGGTTACAGTACTTC. As protein: CASSNTSPGLQYF.

The chain recombines TRBV4-1 with TRBJ2-1; D may be TRBD2 (7 bases). The CDR3 extends over 17 amino acids. Germline CDR1 is MGHRA and CDR2 is YSYEKL. Trimming left V 1 base short and J 8 bases short, with 21 bases between. The CDR3 coding sequence is TGCGCCAGCAGCCAAGGGGAGTGGGGGGGCCGGTCCGATGAGCAGTTCTTC. It encodes CASSQGEWGGRSDEQFF.

The chain has TRBV18 and TRBJ2-3, with 7 bases matching TRBD1. The CDR3 has 15 amino acids. V shed 3 bases, J shed 1 base, and the junction held 4 bases outside the gene matches. Germline V gives CDR1 KGHSH, CDR2 LQKENI. CDR3 DNA sequence: TGTGCCAGCTCACCGAGACAGGGCCGCACAGATACGCAGTATTTT. This translates into CASSPRQGRTDTQYF.

This clone occurred a few times. The CDR3 DNA reads as TGTGCCAGCAGTTACTCGAATACAGAATATTCACCCCTCCACTTT. It encodes CASSYSNTEYSPLHF. The genes are TRBV6-5 and TRBJ1-6; D uncertain. V lost 0 bases and J 8 bases, leaving 11 bases between the germline ends. Germline V lookup: CDR1 MNHEY, CDR2 SVGAGI. The length of the CDR3 is 15 residues.

The chain carries TRBV11-1 and TRBJ1-1; D not resolved. The CDR3 spans 11 residues. Germline CDR1 reads SGHAT; CDR2 reads FQDESV (reference sequence). V lost 3 bases and J 10 bases, leaving 9 bases between the germline ends. The CDR3 DNA reads as TGTGCCAGCAGCTTCGGGTTGGGAGCTTTCTTT. Translation: CASSFGLGAFF.

The CDR3 spells CASGPGGVNTEAFF. As DNA, the CDR3 is TGTGCCAGCGGCCCCGGAGGGGTCAACACTGAAGCTTTCTTT. The chain couples TRBV9 to TRBJ1-1; weak D call: TRBD1 (5 bases). CDR1 SGDLS and CDR2 YYNGEE come from the germline V gene. Trimming cost V 7 bases and J 2 bases, with 15 bases left between them. The CDR3 totals 14 residues.

The CDR3 here is CASSTRDPTSYGYTF. Written as DNA, the CDR3 is TGTGCCAGCAGCACCCGGGACCCAACTTCCTATGGCTACACCTTC. This rearrangement joins TRBV7-8 to TRBJ1-2; D possibly corresponds to TRBD1 (5 bases). Germline loops: CDR1 SGHVS, CDR2 FQNEAQ. Trimming removed 5 bases at V and 4 bases at J, with 17 bases between. The CDR3 is 15 residues long.

The chain is built from TRBV28 and TRBJ1-5; the D gene is possibly TRBD1 (5 bases). The CDR3 covers 16 residues. V gave up 4 bases and J gave up 1 base, with 14 bases separating them. Germline assignment: CDR1 MDHEN and CDR2 SYDVKM. CDR3 coding DNA: TGTGCCAGCAGTTGGGGGGGGTTGGGGAGCAATCAGCCCCAGCATTTT. Its protein product is CASSWGGLGSNQPQHF.

This clone was seen just once. The J gene is TRBJ1-1, the V gene TRBV14, with TRBD1 as a possible D gene (5 bases). The CDR3 length is 15 residues. V lost 4 bases and J lost 4, with 16 bases in between. CDR1 is SGHDN and CDR2 is FVKESK in the germline V gene. The chain's CDR3 is CASSPGLGGGTEAFF. CDR3 coding DNA: TGTGCCAGCAGCCCGGGATTGGGGGGAGGCACTGAAGCTTTCTTT.

Only a few counts were recorded for this clone. The chain recombines TRBV30 with TRBJ1-2, with no clear D. Trimming stripped 5 bases from V and 0 bases from J, with 16 bases between. Germline values: CDR1 GTSNPN, CDR2 SVGIG (reference sequence). This CDR3 has 15 amino acids. The CDR3 DNA reads as TGTGCCTGGGGGTCCGGCGGGCTCGCTAACTATGGCTACACCTTC. Its translation: CAWGSGGLANYGYTF.

In nucleotides, the CDR3 is TGTGCCAGCAGCCCGGCCGGGGAGGAGACCCAGTACTTC. This gives the protein CASSPAGEETQYF. The genes are TRBV7-3 and TRBJ2-5; TRBD2 is a possible D gene (5 bases). The CDR3 is 13 residues long. The V gene's germline CDR1 is SGHTA and CDR2 FQGTGA. Between the trimmed V and J ends, which lost 5 bases and 5 bases, there was a span of 12 bases.

The CDR3 is CASSAAVGTDTQYF. In nucleotides, the CDR3 is TGTGCCAGCAGCGCGGCGGTCGGGACAGATACGCAGTATTTT. This rearrangement joins TRBV9 to TRBJ2-3, with D unclear. Germline V gene lookup returns CDR1 SGDLS and CDR2 YYNGEE. This CDR3 region has 14 residues. Trimming left V 3 bases short and J 3 bases short, with 11 bases between.

The chain couples TRBV6-4 to TRBJ1-3; 10 positions match TRBD1. With 5 bases clipped from V and 0 bases from J, the junction kept 7 bases outside the gene matches. The CDR3 spans 17 residues. Germline lookup yields CDR1 MRHNA and CDR2 SNTAGT. Written as DNA, the CDR3 is TGTGCCAGCAGTCCTCGGGACAGGGGTTTCTCTGGAAACACCATATATTTT. Translation gives CASSPRDRGFSGNTIYF.

This clone was detected only a few times. V is TRBV4-2 and J is TRBJ1-6; weak D call: TRBD1 (5 bases). The V end lost 0 bases, the J end lost 7 bases, and 13 bases lay between the germline ends. The CDR3 length is 16 residues. In germline, CDR1 is LGHNA, CDR2 YNFKEQ. The CDR3 here is CASSQDPGRKNSPLHF. CDR3 DNA sequence: TGTGCCAGCAGCCAAGACCCGGGACGGAAAAATTCACCCCTCCACTTT.

This chain uses TRBV30 with TRBJ1-5, with a weak D call TRBD1 (5 bases). The CDR3 runs 15 residues. The germline gives CDR1 GTSNPN, CDR2 SVGIG (reference sequence). The V and J ends lost 2 bases and 0 bases respectively, with 11 bases between them. The CDR3: CAWSLGDYSNQPQHF. CDR3 nucleotides: TGTGCCTGGAGTCTGGGGGATTATAGCAATCAGCCCCAGCATTTT.

This chain links TRBV5-6 with TRBJ1-1, with 7 bases aligning to TRBD1. This CDR3 comprises 14 residues. Germline values: CDR1 SGHDT, CDR2 YYEEEE. With 0 bases clipped from V and 8 bases from J, the junction kept 7 bases outside the gene matches. For the CDR3, the DNA is TGTGCCAGCAGCTTGGTTGGGACAGACCCCGAAGCTTTCTTT. This sequence encodes CASSLVGTDPEAFF.

This clone was seen more than once but under ten times. The J gene is TRBJ2-7, the V gene TRBV11-2; 9 nucleotides line up with TRBD1. Germline V gene data show CDR1 as SGHAT and CDR2 as FQNNGV. The length of the CDR3 is 15 residues. The J segment lost 2 bases and the V segment lost 4 bases, leaving 6 bases of the junction unmatched. CDR3 coding DNA: TGTGCCAGCAGCTATACCGGGACAGGGCCCTACGAGCAGTACTTC. The encoded protein is CASSYTGTGPYEQYF.

This chain links TRBV11-2 with TRBJ2-1, with D perhaps being TRBD1 or TRBD2 (6 bases each). The V end lost 5 bases, the J end lost 4 bases, and 18 bases lay between the germline ends. Germline V gene lookup returns CDR1 SGHAT and CDR2 FQNNGV. CDR3 size: 16 residues. CDR3 amino acids: CASSLKGGSAYNEQFF. DNA for the CDR3: TGTGCCAGCAGCCTTAAGGGGGGTAGCGCGTACAATGAGCAGTTCTTC. Supplemented by reference TRBV11-2 and TRBJ2-1, the full variable domain reads EAGVAQSPRYKIIEKRQSVAFWCNPISGHATLYWYQQILGQGPKLLIQFQNNGVVDDSQLPKDRFSAERLKGVDSTLKIQPAKLEDSAVYLCASSLKGGSAYNEQFFGPGTRLTVL.

This clone was seen a single time. This sequence joins TRBV28 and TRBJ1-1; tentative D call: TRBD1 (5 bases). The CDR3 has 14 residues. The V gene's germline CDR1 is MDHEN and CDR2 SYDVKM. Trimming shortened V by 7 bases and J by 0 bases, and 12 bases separated the two germline ends. CDR3 region: CASTTQGMNTEAFF. In DNA, the CDR3 is TGTGCCAGCACCACGCAGGGCATGAACACTGAAGCTTTCTTT. Based on the CDR3 plus reference TRBV28 and TRBJ1-1, the full variable domain is DVKVTQSSRYLVKRTGEKVFLECVQDMDHENMFWYRQDPGLGLRLIYFSYDVKMKEKGDIPEGYSVSREKKERFSLILESASTNQTSMYLCASTTQGMNTEAFFGQGTRLTVV.

The chain links TRBV13 to TRBJ2-5, with D perhaps given as TRBD1 or TRBD2 (5 bases each). The CDR3 is 14 amino acids. Germline V CDR1 and CDR2: PRHDT, FYEKMQ (reference sequence). Trimming removed 5 bases from V and 1 base from J, with 11 bases in between. Here the CDR3 reads CASSRWDGQETQYF. CDR3 coding DNA: TGTGCCAGCAGCCGATGGGACGGCCAAGAGACCCAGTACTTC.

This clone has a handful of counts. The CDR3 nucleotides are TGCGCCAGCAGCCAAGGTGGGCAGTCCTATGGCTACACCTTC. This sequence encodes CASSQGGQSYGYTF. The chain links TRBV4-1 to TRBJ1-2; D is ambiguous. Germline values: CDR1 MGHRA, CDR2 YSYEKL. The CDR3 has 14 amino acids. V lost 1 base and J 4 bases, leaving 10 bases between the germline ends.

The sample holds one count of this clone. V gene TRBV30 combines with J gene TRBJ2-2; the match to TRBD2 covers 14 bases. CDR1 and CDR2 (germline): GTSNPN, SVGIG (reference sequence). This CDR3 spans 22 amino acids. Trimming cost V 7 bases and J 0 bases; bases outside gene matches: 22. The CDR3 loop reads CASKKGTGTSGGSQANTGELFF. The CDR3 nucleotides are TGTGCCTCAAAGAAAGGTACCGGGACTAGCGGGGGTTCACAGGCGAACACCGGGGAGCTGTTTTTT. Full variable domain (rest looked up from reference TRBV30 and TRBJ2-2): SQTIHQWPATLVQPVGSPLSLECTVEGTSNPNLYWYRQAAGRGLQLLFYSVGIGQISSEVPQNLSASRPQDRQFILSSKKLLLSDSGFYLCASKKGTGTSGGSQANTGELFFGEGSRLTVL.

The chain employs TRBV7-8 and TRBJ1-3; D is ambiguous. Germline CDR1 SGHVS, CDR2 FQNEAQ. CDR3 length: 12 residues. V shed 3 bases and J shed 3 bases, with 3 bases lying between them. The CDR3 DNA is TGTGCCAGCAGCTTCCGTGGAAACACCATATATTTT. Amino acid sequence: CASSFRGNTIYF. The whole variable domain, filled in from reference TRBV7-8 and TRBJ1-3, reads GAGVSQSPRYKVAKRGQDVALRCDPISGHVSLFWYQQALGQGPEFLTYFQNEAQLDKSGLPSDRFFAERPEGSVSTLKIQRTQQEDSAVYLCASSFRGNTIYFGEGSWLTVV.

The chain has TRBV6-1 and TRBJ1-5; no clear D. With 5 bases removed from V and 0 bases from J, the gap between germline ends came to 11 bases. Germline loops: CDR1 MNHNS, CDR2 SASEGT. The CDR3 length is 15 residues. In DNA, the CDR3 is TGTGCCAGCAGTCCACTACCAGGTAGCAATCAGCCCCAGCATTTT. Its translation is CASSPLPGSNQPQHF.